The T cell receptor beta chain described here comes from a study of T cell repertoires in aging, cancer and after chemotherapy. Study in general: Roughly 8.8 million TCR reads made up the full dataset. Study-level results: In each cancer cohort, median generation probability increased across chemotherapy, suggesting thymic output rebounded. The repertoire data cannot show anything about immunological memory following chemotherapy.

Comments on this clonotype: Its antigen is still unknown.

TCR beta rearrangements were amplified from peripheral blood genomic DNA. A mixed TRB-A/B primer pool amplified rearranged TRB by multiplex touch-down PCR. One entry per CDR3 protein results from TCRdb running MiXCR on the multiplex PCR reads. The table shows around 15,000 distinct CDR3 sequences, with 45% to 50% occurring only once. V shed 6 bases, J shed 5 bases, and the junction held 5 bases outside the gene matches. The length of the CDR3 is 14 residues. This chain joins TRBV12-3 or TRBV12-4 and TRBJ1-4, with 8 nucleotides matching TRBD1. Input material: blood. This TCR was sampled from a human donor in good health. This chain's CDR3 is CASRTGEKNEKLFF. CDR3 DNA: TGTGCCAGCAGGACAGGGGAAAAGAATGAAAAACTGTTTTTT.